Below, 10 T cell receptor beta chains from the same sample are listed, as sequenced in a study of cytomegalovirus exposure and HLA in healthy donors. 60 Vbeta and 13 Jbeta primers were used in PCR. This table comes from immunoSEQ multiplex PCR, and its TCRdb copy is limited to in-frame clones, with some not included. The sample holds about 98,000 clones; more than 65% are singletons and the top ten take 7% to 9%. Sequencing used PBMCs. The receptors here all came from a human donor in good health.

The V call is TRBV7-2, the J call TRBJ2-3; the match to TRBD2 covers 10 bases. The junction had 11 bases not matched to a gene; V was cut back by 2 bases and J by 3 bases. Germline assignment: CDR1 SGHTA and CDR2 FQGNSA. The CDR3 is made up of 18 amino acids. DNA for the CDR3: TGTGCCAGCAGCTTATCCCCGGGACTAGCGATGGGAACAGATACGCAGTATTTT. Protein product: CASSLSPGLAMGTDTQYF.

Only a few counts were recorded for this clone. V and J are TRBV6-5 and TRBJ2-7; maybe TRBD1 (6 bases). Germline CDR1 and CDR2: MNHEY and SVGAGI. This CDR3 is built from 13 residues. V was trimmed by 6 bases and J by 1 base, leaving 10 bases between them. CDR3 bases: TGTGCCAGCAGCACAAGGGGGTCCTACGAGCAGTACTTC. Its translation is CASSTRGSYEQYF.

This chain's CDR3 is CATSRDTDNSPLHF. CDR3 in DNA: TGTGCCACCAGCAGAGATACAGATAATTCACCCCTCCACTTT. The chain joins TRBV15 to TRBJ1-6; unclear D gene. V lost 0 bases and J lost 5, with 5 bases in between. The V gene's germline CDR1 is LNHNV and CDR2 YYDKDF (reference sequence). CDR3 length: 14 residues.

CDR3 DNA: TGCGCCAGCAGTGAGTCAATAGCGGGAGCGTCAAATACGCAGTATTTT. This sequence encodes CASSESIAGASNTQYF. The chain combines TRBV10-1 with TRBJ2-3; 9 bases match TRBD2. Trimming took 0 bases from V and 7 from J; bases not matched to a gene: 8. CDR3 length equals 16 residues. Germline CDR1 is WNHNN and CDR2 is SYGVQD (reference sequence).

The chain uses TRBV7-9 and TRBJ1-5; tentative D call: TRBD1 (6 bases). Germline CDR1 SEHNR, CDR2 FQNEAQ (reference sequence). Trimming removed 4 bases at V and 2 bases at J, with 15 bases between. The CDR3 has 16 residues. The CDR3 nucleotides are TGTGCCAGCAGCTCGGTCACAGGGTTGGGCAATCAGCCCCAGCATTTT. Protein: CASSSVTGLGNQPQHF.

The J gene is TRBJ1-1, the V gene TRBV15, with D possibly TRBD1 on 5 matching bases. The germline V and J ends were trimmed by 0 bases and 1 base, with 6 bases remaining between them. Germline CDR1 is LNHNV and CDR2 is YYDKDF (reference sequence). The CDR3 has 14 residues. The CDR3 DNA reads TGTGCCACCAGCAGAGAAGACAGGAACACTGAAGCTTTCTTT. This translates into CATSREDRNTEAFF.

CDR3 sequence reads: CASSPPAVDTEAFF. The CDR3 DNA sequence: TGTGCCAGCTCACCACCCGCGGTGGACACTGAAGCTTTCTTT. The chain is built from TRBV18 and TRBJ1-1; D unclear. Germline V gene lookup returns CDR1 KGHSH and CDR2 LQKENI. The CDR3 is made up of 14 amino acids. Between the trimmed V and J ends, which lost 0 bases and 3 bases, there was a span of 8 bases.

This clone was picked up one time. The chain combines TRBV5-1 with TRBJ2-7, with 10 bases lining up with TRBD1. The CDR3 extends over 14 amino acids. The V gene's germline CDR1 is SGHRS and CDR2 YFSETQ. After removal of 2 bases from V and 7 bases from J, the junction contained 6 bases not matched to a gene. The CDR3 bases are TGCGCCAGCAGCTTCGGGACAGGGGTAGGGGAGCAGTACTTC. This translates into CASSFGTGVGEQYF.

The chain is built from TRBV6-5 and TRBJ2-7, with 7 bases fitting TRBD1. Germline trimming cut 2 bases from V and 3 bases from J; bases unmatched to any gene: 10. Germline V gives CDR1 MNHEY, CDR2 SVGAGI. CDR3 length equals 16 residues. CDR3 nucleotides: TGTGCCAGCAGTTACCAGCCCCGGGACAGCCTCTACGAGCAGTACTTC. Protein sequence: CASSYQPRDSLYEQYF.

The chain joins TRBV6-5 to TRBJ2-3; 10 bases are a match to TRBD2. Per the germline V gene, CDR1 is MNHEY and CDR2 is SVGAGI. Losses at the gene ends were 2 bases for V and 8 bases for J; bases not matched to a gene: 4. There are 14 residues in the CDR3. CDR3 amino acids: CASSYRTSGRTQYF. CDR3 DNA: TGTGCCAGCAGTTACCGGACTAGCGGTCGTACGCAGTATTTT.